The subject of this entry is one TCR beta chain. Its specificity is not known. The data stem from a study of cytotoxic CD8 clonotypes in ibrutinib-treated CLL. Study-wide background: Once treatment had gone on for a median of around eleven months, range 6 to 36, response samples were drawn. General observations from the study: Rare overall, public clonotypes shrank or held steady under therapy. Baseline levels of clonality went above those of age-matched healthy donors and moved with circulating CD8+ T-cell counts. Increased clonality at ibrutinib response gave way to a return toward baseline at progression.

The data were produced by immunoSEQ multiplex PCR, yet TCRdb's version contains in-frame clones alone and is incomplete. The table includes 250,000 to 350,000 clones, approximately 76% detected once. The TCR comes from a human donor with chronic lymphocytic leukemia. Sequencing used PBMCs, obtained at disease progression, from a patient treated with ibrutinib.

CDR3: CASSRDDNSPLHF. CDR3 nucleotide sequence: TGCGCCAGCAGTCGGGACGATAATTCACCCCTCCACTTT. This chain uses TRBV4-1 with TRBJ1-6; maybe TRBD1 (5 bases). This CDR3 is 13 amino acids long. Germline V CDR1 and CDR2: MGHRA, YSYEKL. With 6 bases removed from V and 5 bases from J, the gap between germline ends came to 8 bases.